The 22 T cell receptor beta chains below were found in one sample sequenced in a study of cytomegalovirus exposure and HLA in healthy donors. The PCR used 60 Vbeta and 13 Jbeta primers. Assay used: immunoSEQ multiplex PCR; TCRdb lists only in-frame clones, some missing. The sample lists approximately 120,000 clones, 77% occurring once. The sequencing input was PBMCs. The receptors here all came from a man between 40 and 49 years old in good health and CMV-seropositive.

This chain links TRBV18 with TRBJ1-2; the D gene is possibly TRBD1 (5 bases). The germline CDR1 and CDR2 sequences are KGHSH and LQKENI. Trimming removed 4 bases at V and 7 bases at J, with 16 bases between. The CDR3 contains 14 residues. For the CDR3, the DNA is TGTGCCAGCTCACTTGAGACAAGGGGTGGTGGCTACACCTTC. Its protein product is CASSLETRGGGYTF.

This clone has a handful of counts. The chain carries TRBV4-1 and TRBJ1-1; TRBD1 might be the D (6 bases). V was pared by 1 base and J by 1 base, with 10 bases between. The germline V gene has CDR1 MGHRA and CDR2 YSYEKL. This CDR3 has 15 residues. CDR3 nucleotides: TGCGCCAGCAGCCAAGTCACAGGGAAGAACACTGAAGCTTTCTTT. Translating it yields CASSQVTGKNTEAFF.

The chain links TRBV7-2 to TRBJ1-6; 7 bases map to TRBD1. The V gene end was trimmed by 1 base and the J gene end by 7 bases; junction bases not matched to a gene: 4. Germline V gene data show CDR1 as SGHTA and CDR2 as FQGNSA. The CDR3 consists of 15 residues. The CDR3 coding sequence is TGTGCCAGCAGCTTAGGAGCAGGGGGGAATTCACCCCTCCACTTT. Translating it yields CASSLGAGGNSPLHF.

CDR3 nucleotides: TGTGCCAGCAGCCAAGATACGGGGGGACCCAATGAGCAGTTCTTC. This codes for CASSQDTGGPNEQFF. The rearrangement joins TRBV4-2 to TRBJ2-1; 7 bases are shared with TRBD2. Germline CDR1 reads LGHNA; CDR2 reads YNFKEQ. Trimming at V came to 0 bases and at J to 6 bases, leaving 5 bases not matched to a gene. CDR3 size: 15 residues.

The V call is TRBV7-9, the J call TRBJ1-2; 7 nucleotides agree with TRBD1. The length of the CDR3 is 15 residues. Per the germline V gene, CDR1 is SEHNR and CDR2 is FQNEAQ (reference sequence). V gave up 5 bases and J gave up 4 bases; unmatched junction bases: 10. CDR3 protein: CASSPTGQPSYGYTF. In DNA form, the CDR3 reads TGTGCCAGCAGCCCGACGGGACAGCCTAGCTATGGCTACACCTTC.

The chain recombines TRBV18 with TRBJ2-3; no clear D gene. CDR1 is KGHSH, CDR2 LQKENI, per germline. This CDR3 is built from 16 residues. The ends were cut back, 4 bases at V and 0 bases at J, with 14 bases in the middle. The DNA for the CDR3 is TGTGCCAGCTCACTATTCCGGGTTAGTAGCACAGATACGCAGTATTTT. Amino acids: CASSLFRVSSTDTQYF.

The gene calls are TRBV4-2 and TRBJ1-2; 10 nucleotides match TRBD1. In germline, CDR1 is LGHNA, CDR2 YNFKEQ. The CDR3 is 14 amino acids. Trimming cost V 5 bases and J 5 bases; bases outside gene matches: 5. The CDR3 sequence is CASSVTGGPYGYTF. The CDR3 bases are TGTGCCAGCAGCGTGACAGGGGGCCCTTATGGCTACACCTTC.

Concerning this clone: At one of its ends the junction is not consistent with the germline gene, which may arise from a read error. In the same sample, other DNA sequences code for this CDR3. J is TRBJ2-5 and V is TRBV5-4, with D possibly TRBD1 on 6 matching bases. The CDR3 runs 15 residues. Germline assignment: CDR1 SGHNT and CDR2 YYREEE (reference sequence). CDR3 DNA sequence: TGTGCTAGCAGCTTCTCCAGGGGAGAGGGAGAGACCCAGTACTTC. Amino acids: CASSFSRGEGETQYF.

This rearrangement joins TRBV10-2 to TRBJ1-3, with 7 bases identical to TRBD1. CDR1 is WSHSY, CDR2 SAAADI, per germline. Germline trimming cut 5 bases from V and 3 bases from J; bases unmatched to any gene: 7. The CDR3 is made up of 15 amino acids. CDR3 sequence: CASSTQGRGGNTIYF. CDR3 nucleotide sequence: TGCGCCAGCAGTACACAGGGGAGAGGTGGAAACACCATATATTTT.

This clone appeared once. The chain employs TRBV18 and TRBJ2-4; 15 positions agree with TRBD2. V lost 5 bases and J lost 1; bases outside the gene matches: 9. The germline V gene has CDR1 KGHSH and CDR2 LQKENI. The CDR3 covers 19 residues. Here the CDR3 DNA reads TGTGCCAGCTCAACCTACGGGACTAGCGGGGGGTCGGCCAAAAACATTCAGTACTTC. This translates into CASSTYGTSGGSAKNIQYF.

This clone was counted only a few times. The chain is built from TRBV6-5 and TRBJ2-7; perhaps TRBD1 as D (7 bases). Germline CDR1 and CDR2: MNHEY and SVGAGI. The CDR3 contains 13 residues. V was shortened by 4 bases and J by 3 bases, with 10 bases between the two germline ends. The DNA of the CDR3 is TGTGCCAGCAGTTCAGGGGGGAACTACGAGCAGTACTTC. Its protein is CASSSGGNYEQYF.

This chain connects TRBV18 to TRBJ1-5; a possible D gene is TRBD1 (6 bases). Between the trimmed V and J ends, which lost 4 bases and 7 bases, there was a span of 11 bases. Per germline, CDR1 KGHSH and CDR2 LQKENI. The CDR3 has 13 residues. CDR3: CASSLTGTQPQHF. As DNA, the CDR3 is TGTGCCAGCTCACTGACAGGAACCCAGCCCCAGCATTTT.

The chain combines TRBV27 with TRBJ1-2, with TRBD1 matching over 8 bases. After removal of 0 bases from V and 8 bases from J, the junction contained 8 bases not matched to a gene. CDR3 length: 15 amino acids. The germline V gene encodes CDR1 MNHEY and CDR2 SMNVEV (reference sequence). Written as DNA, the CDR3 is TGTGCCAGCAGTTTATCGTCCAGGGGGCAAGGGGGCTACACCTTC. This codes for CASSLSSRGQGGYTF.

This chain links TRBV25-1 with TRBJ2-2, with 8 bases matching TRBD1. Germline loops: CDR1 MGHDK, CDR2 SYGVNS. J was trimmed by 2 bases and V by 3 bases; bases with no gene match: 2. The CDR3 extends over 15 amino acids. The CDR3 DNA follows: TGTGCCAGCAGTGACTCAGGGGGCAACACCGGGGAGCTGTTTTTT. Residues: CASSDSGGNTGELFF.

This rearrangement joins TRBV4-2 to TRBJ1-5; maybe TRBD1 (5 bases). Germline assignment: CDR1 LGHNA and CDR2 YNFKEQ. V dropped 5 bases and J dropped 1 base, with 12 bases sitting between them. The CDR3 sequence is 15 residues long. The CDR3 sequence is CASSASGYSNQPQHF. As DNA, the CDR3 is TGTGCCAGCAGCGCATCAGGGTACAGCAATCAGCCCCAGCATTTT.

This clone appeared a single time. The V call is TRBV15, the J call TRBJ1-1; perhaps TRBD1 as D (6 bases). Deletions cut 0 bases from V and 2 bases from J, with 7 bases between. The CDR3 is made up of 14 amino acids. Germline loops: CDR1 LNHNV, CDR2 YYDKDF (reference sequence). CDR3 in amino acids: CATSRDRGNTEAFF. In DNA form, the CDR3 reads TGTGCCACCAGCAGAGACAGGGGTAACACTGAAGCTTTCTTT.

V and J are TRBV28 and TRBJ2-2; a weak D match, TRBD2 (5 bases). CDR3 length: 15 amino acids. The ends were cut back, 6 bases at V and 7 bases at J, with 18 bases in the middle. Germline V gene lookup returns CDR1 MDHEN and CDR2 SYDVKM. DNA for the CDR3: TGTGCCAGCAGAGATACTAGACCCGAAGTCGGGGAGCTGTTTTTT. Residues: CASRDTRPEVGELFF.

This clone has just a few counts. The chain links TRBV9 to TRBJ2-2, with 8 bases fitting TRBD1. The CDR3 loop spans 18 amino acids. The V gene end was trimmed by 4 bases and the J gene end by 1 base; junction bases not matched to a gene: 12. The germline V gene has CDR1 SGDLS and CDR2 YYNGEE. CDR3 sequence: CASSTHPPGQGNTGELFF. CDR3 nucleotides: TGTGCCAGCAGCACACACCCTCCCGGACAGGGGAACACCGGGGAGCTGTTTTTT.

A few counts support this clone. V usage is TRBV14 and J usage is TRBJ2-7, with D unresolved. This CDR3 spans 15 amino acids. Germline loops: CDR1 SGHDN, CDR2 FVKESK. V gave up 0 bases and J gave up 5 bases, with 14 bases separating them. The CDR3 region has the DNA TGTGCCAGCAGCCAAGATCTTCTCGGGTTTGACGAGCAGTACTTC. Its protein is CASSQDLLGFDEQYF. Looking up the rest from reference TRBV14 and TRBJ2-7 gives the full variable domain: EAGVTQFPSHSVIEKGQTVTLRCDPISGHDNLYWYRRVMGKEIKFLLHFVKESKQDESGMPNNRFLAERTGGTYSTLKVQPAELEDSGVYFCASSQDLLGFDEQYFGPGTRLTVT.

The chain links TRBV18 to TRBJ2-1; 13 nucleotides align to TRBD2. V was pared by 4 bases and J by 2 bases, with 2 bases of the junction left unmatched. Germline V lookup: CDR1 KGHSH, CDR2 LQKENI. This CDR3 contains 16 residues. CDR3 bases: TGTGCCAGCTCACGGGGGACTAGCGGGACCTACAATGAGCAGTTCTTC. Amino acids: CASSRGTSGTYNEQFF.

The rearrangement links TRBV11-2 to TRBJ2-5; D perhaps matches TRBD2 (5 bases). Germline V gives CDR1 SGHAT, CDR2 FQNNGV. This CDR3 spans 13 amino acids. V lost 3 bases and J 2 bases, leaving 7 bases between the germline ends. The CDR3 coding sequence is TGTGCCAGCAGCTTTCCGGGGCAAGAGACCCAGTACTTC. Translating gives CASSFPGQETQYF. Combining the CDR3 with reference TRBV11-2 and TRBJ2-5 gives the whole variable domain EAGVAQSPRYKIIEKRQSVAFWCNPISGHATLYWYQQILGQGPKLLIQFQNNGVVDDSQLPKDRFSAERLKGVDSTLKIQPAKLEDSAVYLCASSFPGQETQYFGPGTRLLVL.

This clone was detected a few times. The same CDR3 is also encoded by other DNA sequences in this sample. V gene TRBV5-1 combines with J gene TRBJ1-1, with D possibly matching TRBD1 (5 bases). Germline lookup yields CDR1 SGHRS and CDR2 YFSETQ. Trimming took off 0 bases at V and 0 bases at J, with 6 bases between the two ends. The CDR3 sequence is 14 residues long. CDR3 sequence reads: CASSLAGMNTEAFF. In DNA, the CDR3 is TGCGCCAGCAGCTTGGCAGGGATGAACACTGAAGCTTTCTTT.